A single TCR beta chain is shown here with its context. Its matching antigen is unknown. This record belongs to a study of CD4 T cells in relation to SARS-CoV-2 and coronaviruses. Study-wide background: Crossreactive spike epitopes shared across donors were mapped to their HLA restriction.

Before the COVID-19 pandemic, during about 2010-2018, CD4+ T cells were taken from unexposed donors. The cells were cultured for approximately ten days before CD4+ T cells were isolated. As cell numbers allowed, unexposed-donor CD4+ T cells faced SARS-CoV-2 S/N and four cold-coronavirus spikes. Germline values: CDR1 LGHDT, CDR2 YNNKEL (reference sequence). Trimming cost V 3 bases and J 8 bases, with 7 bases left between them. This CDR3 has 12 amino acids. Sequenced by immunoSEQ multiplex PCR; TCRdb stores in-frame clones only, minus some. The sample yields 24,000 or so clones, approximately 72% seen once.

Sequencing was done on a sample of CD4+ T cells from PBMCs, cultured in vitro. V is TRBV3-1 (or the pseudogene TRBV3-2) and J is TRBJ2-2; D is uncertain. This TCR came from a human donor in good health. CDR3 residues: CASSHLRGELFF. The CDR3 DNA sequence: TGTGCCAGCAGCCACTTGCGGGGGGAGCTGTTTTTT.